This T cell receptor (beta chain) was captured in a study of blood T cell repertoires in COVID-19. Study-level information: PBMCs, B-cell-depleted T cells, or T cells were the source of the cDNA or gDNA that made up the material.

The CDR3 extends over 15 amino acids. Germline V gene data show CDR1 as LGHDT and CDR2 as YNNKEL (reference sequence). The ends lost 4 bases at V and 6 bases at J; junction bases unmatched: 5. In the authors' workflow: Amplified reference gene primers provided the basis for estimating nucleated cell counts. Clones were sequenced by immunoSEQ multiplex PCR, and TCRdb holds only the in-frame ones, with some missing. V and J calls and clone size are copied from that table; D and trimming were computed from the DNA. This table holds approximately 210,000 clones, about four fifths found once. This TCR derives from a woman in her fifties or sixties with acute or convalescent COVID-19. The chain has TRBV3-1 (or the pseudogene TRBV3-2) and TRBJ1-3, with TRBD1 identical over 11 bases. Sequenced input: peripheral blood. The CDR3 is CASSLGQGAENTIYF. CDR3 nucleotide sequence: TGTGCCAGCAGCCTCGGACAGGGGGCGGAAAACACCATATATTTT.